The 13 T cell receptor beta chains below were found in one sample sequenced in a study of identifying expanded T cells in peripheral blood. The method was immunoSEQ multiplex PCR; TCRdb's version includes in-frame clones alone and lacks a portion of them. The data contain about 100,000 clones, around nine tenths of them seen just once; the ten biggest clones take up roughly 15%. Sample: blood. All receptors come from a person between 18 and 69 years old in good health.

This chain connects TRBV25-1 to TRBJ1-1, with D possibly matching TRBD1 (5 bases). Germline CDR1 MGHDK, CDR2 SYGVNS. Trimming stripped 8 bases from V and 1 base from J, with 11 bases between. The CDR3 is 13 residues long. CDR3 in DNA: TGTGCCAGCCAAGTGGGGCCGAACACTGAAGCTTTCTTT. Translated: CASQVGPNTEAFF.

The chain carries TRBV9 and TRBJ1-5; possibly TRBD1 for D (5 bases). CDR3 length: 14 amino acids. Germline V gene data show CDR1 as SGDLS and CDR2 as YYNGEE. V was trimmed by 3 bases and J by 6 bases, leaving 13 bases between them. The CDR3 here is CASSGGHPSQPQHF. The CDR3 nucleotides read TGTGCCAGCAGCGGAGGACATCCTAGTCAGCCCCAGCATTTT.

This clone was counted a single time. The rearrangement uses TRBV7-2 and TRBJ2-5, with no clear D. Germline lookup yields CDR1 SGHTA and CDR2 FQGNSA. V was clipped by 3 bases and J by 5 bases, with 22 bases between them. This CDR3 has 17 amino acids. The CDR3 DNA is TGTGCCAGCAGCTTTTTCTCTGGTAGGCCTCTAGAGGAGACCCAGTACTTC. This gives the protein CASSFFSGRPLEETQYF.

This chain joins TRBV4-2 and TRBJ2-3; TRBD2 agrees at 13 bases. Trimming cost V 4 bases and J 4 bases; bases outside gene matches: 8. The CDR3 is made up of 17 amino acids. The V gene's germline CDR1 is LGHNA and CDR2 YNFKEQ. The CDR3 reads CASSLQGGTSGADTQYF. The CDR3 DNA follows: TGTGCCAGCAGCCTCCAAGGGGGGACTAGCGGGGCAGATACGCAGTATTTT.

The chain has TRBV7-6 and TRBJ2-5; either TRBD1 or TRBD2 may fit D (5 bases each). V was pared by 4 bases and J by 3 bases, with 15 bases between. CDR3 size: 15 residues. CDR1 SGHVS and CDR2 FNYEAQ come from the germline V gene. CDR3 sequence (DNA): TGTGCCAGCAGCTCAGATTTGAGGGGTAAAGAGACCCAGTACTTC. This encodes CASSSDLRGKETQYF.

J is TRBJ1-3 and V is TRBV4-1, with TRBD1 matching over 8 bases. The germline CDR1 and CDR2 sequences are MGHRA and YSYEKL. Germline trimming cut 5 bases from V and 4 bases from J; bases unmatched to any gene: 7. This CDR3 contains 15 residues. In nucleotides, the CDR3 is TGCGCCAGCAGCTTTGACAGGGGCCGAGGAAACACCATATATTTT. It codes for CASSFDRGRGNTIYF.

The chain combines TRBV4-2 with TRBJ1-2; D not certain. The V end was cut by 4 bases, the J end by 8 bases, with 8 bases between. The CDR3 length is 11 residues. Looked up from germline, CDR1 is LGHNA and CDR2 is YNFKEQ. The CDR3 DNA sequence: TGTGCCAGCAGCCCCGGCGGCGGCTACACCTTC. Its translation: CASSPGGGYTF.

V usage is TRBV5-6 and J usage is TRBJ2-3, with D possibly being TRBD1 or TRBD2 (5 bases each). Trimming pared 0 bases from V and 2 bases from J, leaving 13 bases between. Germline CDR1 is SGHDT and CDR2 is YYEEEE. This CDR3 spans 16 amino acids. In DNA form, the CDR3 reads TGTGCCAGCAGCTTGGGCCGACCCGGGGCCACAGATACGCAGTATTTT. Amino acid sequence: CASSLGRPGATDTQYF.

In this sample, this clone turned up a few times. The V call is TRBV19, the J call TRBJ1-1; D unresolved. Germline V CDR1 and CDR2: LNHDA, SQIVND (reference sequence). The CDR3 covers 13 residues. Trimming removed 4 bases at V and 1 base at J, with 7 bases between. DNA for the CDR3: TGTGCCAGTAGTAATCCGCAGAACACTGAAGCTTTCTTT. Translated: CASSNPQNTEAFF.

The chain joins TRBV5-1 to TRBJ1-6; D not resolved. The CDR3 has 15 amino acids. Trimming cost V 3 bases and J 10 bases, with 17 bases left between them. In germline, CDR1 is SGHRS, CDR2 YFSETQ. The CDR3 nucleotides read TGCGCCAGCAGCTCAGGAGGGTTAGGAGGATCACCCCTCCACTTT. Translation: CASSSGGLGGSPLHF.

The chain combines TRBV25-1 with TRBJ2-5, with 8 bases that match TRBD2. The ends lost 7 bases at V and 5 bases at J; junction bases unmatched: 12. The CDR3 is 15 residues long. Germline CDR1 reads MGHDK; CDR2 reads SYGVNS. This CDR3 is CASNDIGGAEETQYF. As DNA, the CDR3 is TGTGCCAGCAATGACATCGGGGGGGCGGAGGAGACCCAGTACTTC.

V is TRBV15 and J is TRBJ1-1; TRBD1 matches 7 bases. V dropped 5 bases and J dropped 3; count of bases not matched to a gene: 6. Germline CDR1 and CDR2: LNHNV and YYDKDF (reference sequence). The CDR3 is 14 residues long. In DNA form, the CDR3 reads TGTGCCACCAGCCTGGGCAGGGGGTACACTGAAGCTTTCTTT. Protein: CATSLGRGYTEAFF.

The rearrangement links TRBV5-6 to TRBJ2-5, with TRBD2 matching 7 bases. The end of the DNA is better explained by TRBJ2-7, so the J call may be wrong. Germline V gives CDR1 SGHDT, CDR2 YYEEEE. The CDR3 sequence is 17 residues long. CDR3 bases: TGTGCCAGCAGCCCTCGAGCTAGCGGCTTAAATACCTACGAGCAGTACTTC. This translates into CASSPRASGLNTYEQYF.